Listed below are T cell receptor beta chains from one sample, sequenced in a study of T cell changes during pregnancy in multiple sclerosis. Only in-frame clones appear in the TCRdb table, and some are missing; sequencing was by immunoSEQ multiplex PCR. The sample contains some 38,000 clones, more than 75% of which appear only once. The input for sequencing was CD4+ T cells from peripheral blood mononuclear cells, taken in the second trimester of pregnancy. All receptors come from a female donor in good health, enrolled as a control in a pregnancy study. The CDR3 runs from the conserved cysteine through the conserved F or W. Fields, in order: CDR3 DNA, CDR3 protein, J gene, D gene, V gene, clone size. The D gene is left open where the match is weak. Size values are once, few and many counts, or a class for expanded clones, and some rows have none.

CDR3 DNA: TGCAGTGCTACCTATGGTGTCGAGCAGTACTTC
CDR3 protein: CSATYGVEQYF
J gene: TRBJ2-7
D gene: -
V gene: TRBV20-1
clone size: -

CDR3 DNA: TGTGCCAGCAGCCTCCAGGGTTCAGTGGGATCACCCCTCCACTTT
CDR3 protein: CASSLQGSVGSPLHF
J gene: TRBJ1-6
D gene: -
V gene: TRBV9
clone size: few

CDR3 DNA: TGCAGCGTTGAAACCCAGGGGTTTCGCTACACCTTC
CDR3 protein: CSVETQGFRYTF
J gene: TRBJ1-2
D gene: -
V gene: TRBV29-1
clone size: -

CDR3 DNA: TGTGCCAGCAGCCCCACACCGGGACAGTATTCACCCCTCCACTTT
CDR3 protein: CASSPTPGQYSPLHF
J gene: TRBJ1-6
D gene: TRBD1
V gene: TRBV5-4
clone size: -

CDR3 DNA: TGTGCCAGCAGCTTAGCAGCGGGGGGATGGGAGACCCAGTACTTC
CDR3 protein: CASSLAAGGWETQYF
J gene: TRBJ2-5
D gene: TRBD2
V gene: TRBV7-2
clone size: -

CDR3 DNA: TGTGCCAGTAGTATAGGGGGCGGGGGGAACACCGGGGAGCTGTTTTTT
CDR3 protein: CASSIGGGGNTGELFF
J gene: TRBJ2-2
D gene: TRBD2
V gene: TRBV19
clone size: -

CDR3 DNA: TGCGCCAGCAGCGGCGGGGGGCTCAATCATCGCGAGCAGTACTTC
CDR3 protein: CASSGGGLNHREQYF
J gene: TRBJ2-7
D gene: TRBD2
V gene: TRBV5-1
clone size: -

CDR3 DNA: TGTGCCAGCAGCGTAGGGCAGGGCGGCTATGGCTACACCTTC
CDR3 protein: CASSVGQGGYGYTF
J gene: TRBJ1-2
D gene: -
V gene: TRBV9
clone size: once

CDR3 DNA: TGCGCCAGCAGCCCTTTCTTTAGCGCCACAGGGGAGCAGTACTTC
CDR3 protein: CASSPFFSATGEQYF
J gene: TRBJ2-5
D gene: TRBD1
V gene: TRBV4-3
clone size: -

CDR3 DNA: TGTGCCAGCTCACCTTCGGTGAACACTGAAGCTTTCTTT
CDR3 protein: CASSPSVNTEAFF
J gene: TRBJ1-1
D gene: -
V gene: TRBV18
clone size: -

CDR3 DNA: TGTGCCATCAGGGGGACAGGGGGTGCAGATACGCAGTATTTT
CDR3 protein: CAIRGTGGADTQYF
J gene: TRBJ2-3
D gene: TRBD1
V gene: TRBV10-3
clone size: -

CDR3 DNA: TGTGCCAGCAGTTTGGCGTACAGCCCGAGCTCCTATAATTCACCCCTCCACTTT
CDR3 protein: CASSLAYSPSSYNSPLHF
J gene: TRBJ1-6
D gene: -
V gene: TRBV27
clone size: once

CDR3 DNA: TGTGCCAGCCACAGGGGCGGCGAGCAGTACTTC
CDR3 protein: CASHRGGEQYF
J gene: TRBJ2-7
D gene: TRBD1
V gene: TRBV27
clone size: -

CDR3 DNA: TGTGCCAGCAGTTTGGCAGAACGCTCCTACAATGAGCAGTTCTTC
CDR3 protein: CASSLAERSYNEQFF
J gene: TRBJ2-1
D gene: -
V gene: TRBV27
clone size: -

CDR3 DNA: TGTGCCAGCAGCCAAGCAGGGTTAACCTACGAGCAGTACTTC
CDR3 protein: CASSQAGLTYEQYF
J gene: TRBJ2-7
D gene: -
V gene: TRBV4-2
clone size: -

CDR3 DNA: TGTGCCAGCTCACCTGGGACAGGTGTCTATGGCTACACCTTC
CDR3 protein: CASSPGTGVYGYTF
J gene: TRBJ1-2
D gene: TRBD1
V gene: TRBV18
clone size: -

CDR3 DNA: TGTGCCAGCAGCCCGGGACAGGCCTACACCGGGGAGCTGTTTTTT
CDR3 protein: CASSPGQAYTGELFF
J gene: TRBJ2-2
D gene: TRBD1
V gene: TRBV7-2
clone size: -

CDR3 DNA: TGTGCCAGCAGCTTCCAGGACAGGACCTACGAGCAGTACTTC
CDR3 protein: CASSFQDRTYEQYF
J gene: TRBJ2-7
D gene: TRBD1
V gene: TRBV5-4
clone size: -

CDR3 DNA: TGTGCCAGCATCGACAGGGCAAGCTCCTATAATTCACCCCTCCACTTT
CDR3 protein: CASIDRASSYNSPLHF
J gene: TRBJ1-6
D gene: TRBD1
V gene: TRBV19
clone size: once

CDR3 DNA: TGTGCCAGAGGGGGGGCAGGGGATAATAGCAATCAGCCCCAGCATTTT
CDR3 protein: CARGGAGDNSNQPQHF
J gene: TRBJ1-5
D gene: -
V gene: TRBV7-2
clone size: -

CDR3 DNA: TGTGCTAGCAGCTCCGGGACTAGTCCCGCGGAGACCCAGTACTTC
CDR3 protein: CASSSGTSPAETQYF
J gene: TRBJ2-5
D gene: TRBD2
V gene: TRBV7-7
clone size: -

CDR3 DNA: TGTGCCAGCAGCCTGAGACAGAATGAAAAACTGTTTTTT
CDR3 protein: CASSLRQNEKLFF
J gene: TRBJ1-4
D gene: -
V gene: TRBV7-2
clone size: -

CDR3 DNA: TGTGCCAGTTTTGAAGCTAGCGGAGAGACCCAGTACTTC
CDR3 protein: CASFEASGETQYF
J gene: TRBJ2-5
D gene: TRBD2
V gene: TRBV7-2
clone size: -

CDR3 DNA: TGTGCCAGCAGCCTAGGGACAGGTTCATCCTACGAGCAGTACTTC
CDR3 protein: CASSLGTGSSYEQYF
J gene: TRBJ2-7
D gene: TRBD1
V gene: TRBV11-2
clone size: -

CDR3 DNA: TGTGCCAGCAGCTTGGGGCTAGCGGGGTATGAGCAGTTCTTC
CDR3 protein: CASSLGLAGYEQFF
J gene: TRBJ2-1
D gene: TRBD2
V gene: TRBV5-5
clone size: -

CDR3 DNA: TGTGCCAGTAGTAGTTTTCGGGAGACCCAGTACTTC
CDR3 protein: CASSSFRETQYF
J gene: TRBJ2-5
D gene: -
V gene: TRBV19
clone size: -

CDR3 DNA: TGTGCCATCAGGGGGGCCGACGAGCAGTACTTC
CDR3 protein: CAIRGADEQYF
J gene: TRBJ2-7
D gene: -
V gene: TRBV10-3
clone size: -

CDR3 DNA: TGTGCCAGCAGTTCCGACAGGGGGCTTTCACCCCTCCACTTT
CDR3 protein: CASSSDRGLSPLHF
J gene: TRBJ1-6
D gene: TRBD1
V gene: TRBV5-8
clone size: -

CDR3 DNA: TGTGCCAGCAGCCCGGCGGGGCCGCAGAACACTGAAGCTTTCTTT
CDR3 protein: CASSPAGPQNTEAFF
J gene: TRBJ1-1
D gene: -
V gene: TRBV4-2
clone size: -

CDR3 DNA: TGCGCCAGCAGCTTTGACAGCTACAATGAGCAGTTCTTC
CDR3 protein: CASSFDSYNEQFF
J gene: TRBJ2-1
D gene: -
V gene: TRBV5-1
clone size: -

CDR3 DNA: TGTGCCAGCAGTGGGAGGGGCCAGGGTGGCTCCTACGAGCAGTACTTC
CDR3 protein: CASSGRGQGGSYEQYF
J gene: TRBJ2-7
D gene: -
V gene: TRBV2
clone size: -

CDR3 DNA: TGTGCCAGCAGAGGGGCAAGCAATTACGAGCAGTACTTC
CDR3 protein: CASRGASNYEQYF
J gene: TRBJ2-7
D gene: -
V gene: TRBV27
clone size: once

CDR3 DNA: TGTGCCAGCACCCCGGGACAGCCGAACTATGGCTACACCTTC
CDR3 protein: CASTPGQPNYGYTF
J gene: TRBJ1-2
D gene: TRBD1
V gene: TRBV2
clone size: -

CDR3 DNA: TGTGCCTGGAGTGTACCGGGACTCCGTAATCAGCCCCAGCATTTT
CDR3 protein: CAWSVPGLRNQPQHF
J gene: TRBJ1-5
D gene: -
V gene: TRBV30
clone size: -

CDR3 DNA: TGTGCCAGCAGTACTCACAGGGGTGGGGGCAATCAGCCCCAGCATTTT
CDR3 protein: CASSTHRGGGNQPQHF
J gene: TRBJ1-5
D gene: TRBD1
V gene: TRBV28
clone size: -

CDR3 DNA: TGTGCCAGCTCACCCCAGTTAGCCAAAAACATTCAGTACTTC
CDR3 protein: CASSPQLAKNIQYF
J gene: TRBJ2-4
D gene: -
V gene: TRBV18
clone size: -

CDR3 DNA: TGTGCCAGCGGGCCTATTACCTACTATGGCTACACCTTC
CDR3 protein: CASGPITYYGYTF
J gene: TRBJ1-2
D gene: -
V gene: TRBV6-1
clone size: -

CDR3 DNA: TGCGCCAGCAGCCAAGGCACTAGCGGTACCTACGAGCAGTACTTC
CDR3 protein: CASSQGTSGTYEQYF
J gene: TRBJ2-7
D gene: TRBD2
V gene: TRBV4-3
clone size: -

CDR3 DNA: TGTGCCAGCAGTGTACAGGGGGCCCGCTCTGGAAACACCATATATTTT
CDR3 protein: CASSVQGARSGNTIYF
J gene: TRBJ1-3
D gene: TRBD1
V gene: TRBV6-1
clone size: -

CDR3 DNA: TGTGCCAGCAGCCCCTCGGGGGGGACGGCCTACAATGAGCAGTTCTTC
CDR3 protein: CASSPSGGTAYNEQFF
J gene: TRBJ2-1
D gene: TRBD2
V gene: TRBV7-2
clone size: -

CDR3 DNA: TGTGCCACCAGCAGAGATCGACAGGTTCGTCAGCCCCAGCATTTT
CDR3 protein: CATSRDRQVRQPQHF
J gene: TRBJ1-5
D gene: -
V gene: TRBV15
clone size: -

CDR3 DNA: TGTGCCAGCAGCCTCCTACCCGGGGTAGGGACAGATACGCAGTATTTT
CDR3 protein: CASSLLPGVGTDTQYF
J gene: TRBJ2-3
D gene: -
V gene: TRBV7-3
clone size: -

CDR3 DNA: TGTGCCAGCGCGGAGACAGCTTACAATGAGCAGTTCTTC
CDR3 protein: CASAETAYNEQFF
J gene: TRBJ2-1
D gene: -
V gene: TRBV11-3
clone size: -

CDR3 DNA: TGTGCCAGCAGTTTACTACAGGGAGCTCAGCCCCAGCATTTT
CDR3 protein: CASSLLQGAQPQHF
J gene: TRBJ1-5
D gene: -
V gene: TRBV27
clone size: -

CDR3 DNA: TGTGCCAGCAGCGGGGACAGGGGGGGGAATGAGCAGTTCTTC
CDR3 protein: CASSGDRGGNEQFF
J gene: TRBJ2-1
D gene: TRBD1
V gene: TRBV11-3
clone size: -

CDR3 DNA: TGTGCCACCCGGGCGGGGGGCGCTTCTGGAAACACCATATATTTT
CDR3 protein: CATRAGGASGNTIYF
J gene: TRBJ1-3
D gene: -
V gene: TRBV27
clone size: -

CDR3 DNA: TGTGCCAGCAGTCTTTCCGGGACAGGGGGGTATGGCTACACCTTC
CDR3 protein: CASSLSGTGGYGYTF
J gene: TRBJ1-2
D gene: TRBD1
V gene: TRBV7-9
clone size: -

CDR3 DNA: TGTGCCAGCAGCGCTGGAAACACCATATATTTT
CDR3 protein: CASSAGNTIYF
J gene: TRBJ1-3
D gene: -
V gene: TRBV2
clone size: -

CDR3 DNA: TGTGCCAGCAGCGAGACAGGGGACGGCTACACCTTC
CDR3 protein: CASSETGDGYTF
J gene: TRBJ1-2
D gene: TRBD1
V gene: TRBV11-3
clone size: -

CDR3 DNA: TGTGCCAGCAGCCCAGGACAAACTGCCTACGAGCAGTACTTC
CDR3 protein: CASSPGQTAYEQYF
J gene: TRBJ2-7
D gene: -
V gene: TRBV7-9
clone size: -

CDR3 DNA: TGTGCCAGCAGTTACCGGTCGATCCAACCCGGGGAGCTGTTTTTT
CDR3 protein: CASSYRSIQPGELFF
J gene: TRBJ2-2
D gene: -
V gene: TRBV6-5
clone size: -

CDR3 DNA: TGTGCCAGCAGTTACCTAGGGAACACTGAAGCTTTCTTT
CDR3 protein: CASSYLGNTEAFF
J gene: TRBJ1-1
D gene: -
V gene: TRBV6-5
clone size: -

CDR3 DNA: TGCAGCGTTGAAGCGGGGGGAGCGGACACTGAAGCTTTCTTT
CDR3 protein: CSVEAGGADTEAFF
J gene: TRBJ1-1
D gene: -
V gene: TRBV29-1
clone size: -

CDR3 DNA: TGTGCCAGCAGTGAAGGGGACTCGACCTCTGAAAAACTGTTTTTT
CDR3 protein: CASSEGDSTSEKLFF
J gene: TRBJ1-4
D gene: -
V gene: TRBV6-1
clone size: -

CDR3 DNA: TGCGCCAGCGGCCGGGCCTTCGCAATGAACACTGAAGCTTTCTTT
CDR3 protein: CASGRAFAMNTEAFF
J gene: TRBJ1-1
D gene: -
V gene: TRBV4-3
clone size: -

CDR3 DNA: TGTGCCAGCAGTAACCAGGGGGCGCGAGGAGATACGCAGTATTTT
CDR3 protein: CASSNQGARGDTQYF
J gene: TRBJ2-3
D gene: TRBD1
V gene: TRBV2
clone size: -

CDR3 DNA: TGTGCCAGCTCACGCTCAGGTTTAGGATATGGCTACACCTTC
CDR3 protein: CASSRSGLGYGYTF
J gene: TRBJ1-2
D gene: -
V gene: TRBV18
clone size: -

CDR3 DNA: TGTGCCAGCTCACCTCCTGACAGGGGTGGCTACACCTTC
CDR3 protein: CASSPPDRGGYTF
J gene: TRBJ1-2
D gene: TRBD1
V gene: TRBV18
clone size: -

CDR3 DNA: TGTGCCAGCAGCTTGGCAGGGACAGCCTCTGAAGCTTTCTTT
CDR3 protein: CASSLAGTASEAFF
J gene: TRBJ1-1
D gene: TRBD1
V gene: TRBV5-5
clone size: -

CDR3 DNA: TGCAGCGTTGAAGACTTCGACAGGGGGGTAAACACCGGGGAGCTGTTTTTT
CDR3 protein: CSVEDFDRGVNTGELFF
J gene: TRBJ2-2
D gene: TRBD1
V gene: TRBV29-1
clone size: -